This T cell receptor beta chain was sequenced in a study of T cell responses to AZD1222 COVID-19 vaccine. Study-wide background: Second doses were pooled across both intervals (about 4 or about 12 weeks).

Here immunoSEQ multiplex PCR was the method, and the copy in TCRdb shows in-frame clones only, minus some. The sample yields 150,000 to 200,000 clones, approximately 92% seen once. The study, taken as a whole, reports: Clonal diversity was possibly underestimated, and white British individuals and females predominated among donors. Without day 14 samples, only post-peak T cell repertoires were studied. Among vaccine-associated CD4 TCRs, coverage spanned spike, with dominance at 160-218 and 743-854.

CDR1 PRHDT and CDR2 FYEKMQ come from the germline V gene (reference sequence). This CDR3 spans 16 amino acids. V was pared by 5 bases and J by 2 bases, with 7 bases of the junction left unmatched. Notes on this clone: The target antigen is unknown.

The sequence was collected from an adult in good health. The J gene is TRBJ2-1, the V gene TRBV13; 9 bases are a match to TRBD1. The sequencing here drew on peripheral blood, taken on day 0 of AZD1222 vaccination. As DNA, the CDR3 is TGTGCCAGCAGCCGAAACCGGGACAGGGCCTACAATGAGCAGTTCTTC. Encoded protein: CASSRNRDRAYNEQFF.